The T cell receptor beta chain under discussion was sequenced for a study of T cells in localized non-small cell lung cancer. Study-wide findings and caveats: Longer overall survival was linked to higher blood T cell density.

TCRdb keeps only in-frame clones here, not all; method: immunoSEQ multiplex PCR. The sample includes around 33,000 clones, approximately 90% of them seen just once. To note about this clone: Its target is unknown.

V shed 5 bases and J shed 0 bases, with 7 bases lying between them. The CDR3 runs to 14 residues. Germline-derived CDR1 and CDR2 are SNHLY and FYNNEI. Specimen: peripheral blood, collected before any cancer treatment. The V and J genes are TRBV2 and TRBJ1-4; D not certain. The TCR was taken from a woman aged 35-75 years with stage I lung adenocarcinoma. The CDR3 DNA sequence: TGTGCCAGCAGTTGGGCAACAACTAATGAAAAACTGTTTTTT. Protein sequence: CASSWATTNEKLFF.